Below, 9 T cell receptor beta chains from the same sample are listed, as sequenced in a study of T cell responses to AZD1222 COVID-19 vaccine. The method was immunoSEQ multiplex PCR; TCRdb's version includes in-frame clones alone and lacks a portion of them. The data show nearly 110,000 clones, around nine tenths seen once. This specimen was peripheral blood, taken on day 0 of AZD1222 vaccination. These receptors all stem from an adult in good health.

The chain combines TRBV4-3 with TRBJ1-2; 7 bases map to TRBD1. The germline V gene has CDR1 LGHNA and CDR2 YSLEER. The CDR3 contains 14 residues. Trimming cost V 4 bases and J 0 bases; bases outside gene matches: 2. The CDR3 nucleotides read TGCGCCAGCAGCCGAACAGGGGCTAACTATGGCTACACCTTC. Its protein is CASSRTGANYGYTF.

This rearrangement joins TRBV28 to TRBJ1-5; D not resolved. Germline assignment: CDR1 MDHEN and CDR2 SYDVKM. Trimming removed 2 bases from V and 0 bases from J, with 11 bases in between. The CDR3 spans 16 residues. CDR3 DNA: TGTGCCAGCAGTTTAGCGGGAATGTATAGCAATCAGCCCCAGCATTTT. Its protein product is CASSLAGMYSNQPQHF. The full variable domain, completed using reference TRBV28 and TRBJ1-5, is DVKVTQSSRYLVKRTGEKVFLECVQDMDHENMFWYRQDPGLGLRLIYFSYDVKMKEKGDIPEGYSVSREKKERFSLILESASTNQTSMYLCASSLAGMYSNQPQHFGDGTRLSIL.

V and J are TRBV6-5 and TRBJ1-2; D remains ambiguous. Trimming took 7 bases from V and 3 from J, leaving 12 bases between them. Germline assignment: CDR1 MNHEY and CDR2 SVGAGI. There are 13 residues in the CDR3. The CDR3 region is CASIPRKDYGYTF. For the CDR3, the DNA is TGTGCCAGCATTCCCAGGAAGGACTATGGCTACACCTTC.

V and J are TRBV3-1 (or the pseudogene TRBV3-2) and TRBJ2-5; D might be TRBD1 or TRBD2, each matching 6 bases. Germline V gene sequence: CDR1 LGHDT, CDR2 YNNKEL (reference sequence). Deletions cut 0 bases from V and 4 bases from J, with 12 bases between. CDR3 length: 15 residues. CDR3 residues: CASSQEWGARETQYF. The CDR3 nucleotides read TGTGCCAGCAGCCAAGAATGGGGGGCGCGAGAGACCCAGTACTTC.

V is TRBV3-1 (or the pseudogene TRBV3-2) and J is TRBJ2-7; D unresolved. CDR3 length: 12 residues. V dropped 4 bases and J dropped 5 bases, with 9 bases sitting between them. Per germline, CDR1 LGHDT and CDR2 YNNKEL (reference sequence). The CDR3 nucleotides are TGTGCCAGCAGCCGTTCTGGGAACGAGCAGTACTTC. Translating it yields CASSRSGNEQYF.

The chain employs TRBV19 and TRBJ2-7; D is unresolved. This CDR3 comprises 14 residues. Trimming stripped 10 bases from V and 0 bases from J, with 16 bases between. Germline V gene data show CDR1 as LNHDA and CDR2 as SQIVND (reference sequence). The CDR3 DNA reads TGTGCCACCCGGGCCACCTGGAGCTCCTACGAGCAGTACTTC. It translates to CATRATWSSYEQYF.

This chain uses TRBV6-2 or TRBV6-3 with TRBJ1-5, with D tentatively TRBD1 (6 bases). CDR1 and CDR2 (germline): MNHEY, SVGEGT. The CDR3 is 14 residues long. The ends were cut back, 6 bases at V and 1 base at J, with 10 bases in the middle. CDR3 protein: CASSTQGSNQPQHF. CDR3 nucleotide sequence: TGTGCCAGCAGCACACAGGGCAGCAATCAGCCCCAGCATTTT.

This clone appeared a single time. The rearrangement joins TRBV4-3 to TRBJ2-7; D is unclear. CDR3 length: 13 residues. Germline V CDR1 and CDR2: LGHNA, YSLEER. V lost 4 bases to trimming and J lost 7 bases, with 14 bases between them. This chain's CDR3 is CASSPRTDGEQYF. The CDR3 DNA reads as TGCGCCAGCAGCCCCAGGACCGACGGAGAGCAGTACTTC.

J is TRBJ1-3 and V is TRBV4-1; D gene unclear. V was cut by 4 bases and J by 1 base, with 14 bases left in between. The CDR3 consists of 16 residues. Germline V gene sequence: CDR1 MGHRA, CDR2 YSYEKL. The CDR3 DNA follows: TGCGCCAGCAGCCCGCCACGGACGGAGTCTGGAAACACCATATATTTT. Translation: CASSPPRTESGNTIYF.